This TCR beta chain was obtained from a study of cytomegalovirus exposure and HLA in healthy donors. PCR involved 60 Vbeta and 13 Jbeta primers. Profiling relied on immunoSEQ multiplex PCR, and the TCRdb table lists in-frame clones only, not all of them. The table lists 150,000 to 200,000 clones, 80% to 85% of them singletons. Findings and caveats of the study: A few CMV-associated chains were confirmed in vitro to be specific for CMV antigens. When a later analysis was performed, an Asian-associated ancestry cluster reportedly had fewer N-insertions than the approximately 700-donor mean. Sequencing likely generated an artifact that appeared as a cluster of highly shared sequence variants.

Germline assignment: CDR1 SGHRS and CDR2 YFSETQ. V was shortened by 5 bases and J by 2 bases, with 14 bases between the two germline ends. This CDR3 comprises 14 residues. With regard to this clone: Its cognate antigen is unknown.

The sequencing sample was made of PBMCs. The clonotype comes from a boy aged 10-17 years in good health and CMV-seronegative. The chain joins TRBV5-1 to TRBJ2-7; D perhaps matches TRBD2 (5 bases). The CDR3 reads CASRAAELPYEQYF. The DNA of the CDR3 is TGCGCCAGCAGGGCAGCGGAGTTGCCCTACGAGCAGTACTTC.